The T cell receptor beta chain described here comes from a study of cytotoxic CD8 clonotypes in ibrutinib-treated CLL. About the research overall: Patients gave response samples after a median around 11 months of treatment, range 6 to 36.

Worth noting for this clone: Its antigen is not known.

Findings of the study overall: Clonality rose at ibrutinib response, held steady in sustained remission, and fell toward baseline at progression.

Libraries were prepared by immunoSEQ multiplex PCR; TCRdb keeps only in-frame clonotypes and omits some of them. The sample consists of nearly 85,000 clones, about four fifths of them appearing once. V lost 3 bases to trimming and J lost 4 bases; unmatched junction nucleotides: 10. CDR3 size: 16 residues. The V gene's germline CDR1 is LNHDA and CDR2 SQIVND (reference sequence). The TCR sequence derives from a human donor with chronic lymphocytic leukemia. V is TRBV19 and J is TRBJ2-5; TRBD2 matches 8 bases. Sequences were derived from PBMCs, sampled after 12 months of ibrutinib treatment. The CDR3 here is CASSMPRGSGGETQYF. For the CDR3, the DNA is TGTGCCAGTAGTATGCCCCGGGGGAGCGGGGGAGAGACCCAGTACTTC.